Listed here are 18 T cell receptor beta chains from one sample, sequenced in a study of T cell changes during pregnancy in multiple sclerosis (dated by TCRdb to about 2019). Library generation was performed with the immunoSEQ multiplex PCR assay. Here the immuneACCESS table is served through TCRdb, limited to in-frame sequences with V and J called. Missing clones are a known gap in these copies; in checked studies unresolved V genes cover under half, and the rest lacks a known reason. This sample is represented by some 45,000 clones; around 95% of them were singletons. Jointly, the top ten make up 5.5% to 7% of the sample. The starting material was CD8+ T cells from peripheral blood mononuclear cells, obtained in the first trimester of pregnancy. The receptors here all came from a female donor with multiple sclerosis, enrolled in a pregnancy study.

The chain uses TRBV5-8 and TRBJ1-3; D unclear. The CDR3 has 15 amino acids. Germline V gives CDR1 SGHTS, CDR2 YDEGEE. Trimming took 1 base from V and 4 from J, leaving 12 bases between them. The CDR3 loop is CASSLWREEGNTIYF. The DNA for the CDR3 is TGTGCCAGCAGCTTGTGGAGGGAAGAAGGAAACACCATATATTTT.

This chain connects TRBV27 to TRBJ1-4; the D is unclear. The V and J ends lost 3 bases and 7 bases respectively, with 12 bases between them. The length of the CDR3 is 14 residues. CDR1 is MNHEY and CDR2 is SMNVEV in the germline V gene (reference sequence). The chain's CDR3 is CASSLGGYREKLFF. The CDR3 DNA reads TGTGCCAGCAGTTTGGGAGGGTATCGTGAAAAACTGTTTTTT.

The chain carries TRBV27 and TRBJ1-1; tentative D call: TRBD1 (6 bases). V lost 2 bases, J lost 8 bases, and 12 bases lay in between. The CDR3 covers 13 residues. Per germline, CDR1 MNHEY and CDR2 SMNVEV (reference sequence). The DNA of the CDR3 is TGTGCCAGCAGTTTAAAGGGGGGGGCAGAAGCTTTCTTT. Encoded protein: CASSLKGGAEAFF.

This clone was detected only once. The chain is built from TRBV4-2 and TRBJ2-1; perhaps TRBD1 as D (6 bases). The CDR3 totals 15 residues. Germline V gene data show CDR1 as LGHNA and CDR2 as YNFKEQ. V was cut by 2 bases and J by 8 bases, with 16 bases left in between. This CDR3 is CASSQWNTGIDEQFF. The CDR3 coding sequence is TGTGCCAGCAGCCAATGGAATACAGGGATTGATGAGCAGTTCTTC.

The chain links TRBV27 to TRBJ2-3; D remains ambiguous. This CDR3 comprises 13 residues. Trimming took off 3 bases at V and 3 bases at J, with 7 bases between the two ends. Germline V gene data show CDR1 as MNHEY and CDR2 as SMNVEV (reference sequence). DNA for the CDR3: TGTGCCAGCAGTTTTTCGAGGACAGATACGCAGTATTTT. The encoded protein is CASSFSRTDTQYF.

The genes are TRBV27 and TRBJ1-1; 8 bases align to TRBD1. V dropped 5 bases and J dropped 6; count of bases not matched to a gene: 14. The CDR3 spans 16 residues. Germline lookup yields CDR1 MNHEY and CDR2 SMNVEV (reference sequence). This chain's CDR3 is CASSPRTGKIGAEAFF. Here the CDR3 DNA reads TGTGCCAGCAGTCCACGGACAGGGAAGATCGGAGCTGAAGCTTTCTTT.

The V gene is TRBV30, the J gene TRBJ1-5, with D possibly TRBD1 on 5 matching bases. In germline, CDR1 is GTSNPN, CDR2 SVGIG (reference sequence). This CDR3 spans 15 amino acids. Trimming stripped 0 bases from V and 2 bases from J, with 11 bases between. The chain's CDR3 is CAWSVGRVGNQPQHF. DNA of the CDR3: TGTGCCTGGAGTGTAGGCAGGGTGGGCAATCAGCCCCAGCATTTT.

CDR3 nucleotide sequence: TGTGCCAGCAGCGACACAGGGAGCTCCTACAATGAGCAGTTCTTC. This gives the protein CASSDTGSSYNEQFF. The J gene is TRBJ2-1, the V gene TRBV11-2; D perhaps matches TRBD1 (6 bases). Trimming took 5 bases from V and 0 from J, leaving 11 bases between them. Germline V gene sequence: CDR1 SGHAT, CDR2 FQNNGV. The CDR3 is made up of 15 amino acids.

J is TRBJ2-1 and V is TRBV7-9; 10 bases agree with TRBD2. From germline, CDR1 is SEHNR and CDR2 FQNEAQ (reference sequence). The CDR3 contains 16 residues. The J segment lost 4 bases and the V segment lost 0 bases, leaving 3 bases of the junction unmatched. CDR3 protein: CASSLASGRAYNEQFF. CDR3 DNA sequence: TGTGCCAGCAGCTTAGCCAGCGGGAGGGCATACAATGAGCAGTTCTTC.

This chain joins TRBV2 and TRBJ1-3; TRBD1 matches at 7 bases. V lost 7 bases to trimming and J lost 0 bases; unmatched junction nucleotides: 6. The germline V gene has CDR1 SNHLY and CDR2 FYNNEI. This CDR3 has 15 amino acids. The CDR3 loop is CASNEDRTSGNTIYF. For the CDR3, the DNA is TGTGCCAGCAACGAGGACAGGACCTCTGGAAACACCATATATTTT.

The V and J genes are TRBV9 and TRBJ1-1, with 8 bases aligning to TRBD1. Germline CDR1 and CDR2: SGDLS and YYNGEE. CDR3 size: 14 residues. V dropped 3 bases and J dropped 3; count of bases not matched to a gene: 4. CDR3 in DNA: TGTGCCAGCAGCGCTTCAGGGGGCGACACTGAAGCTTTCTTT. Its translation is CASSASGGDTEAFF.

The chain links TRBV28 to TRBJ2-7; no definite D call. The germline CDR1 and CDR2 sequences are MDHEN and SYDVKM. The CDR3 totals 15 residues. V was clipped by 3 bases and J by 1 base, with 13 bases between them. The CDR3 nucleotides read TGTGCCAGCAGTTTCAACAGAGCCCTATCCTACGAGCAGTACTTC. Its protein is CASSFNRALSYEQYF.

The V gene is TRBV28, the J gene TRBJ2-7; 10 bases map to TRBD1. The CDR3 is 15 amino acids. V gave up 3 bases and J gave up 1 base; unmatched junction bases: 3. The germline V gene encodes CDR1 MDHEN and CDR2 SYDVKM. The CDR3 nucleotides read TGTGCCAGCAGTTTCCCGGGACAGGGGTCCTACGAGCAGTACTTC. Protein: CASSFPGQGSYEQYF.

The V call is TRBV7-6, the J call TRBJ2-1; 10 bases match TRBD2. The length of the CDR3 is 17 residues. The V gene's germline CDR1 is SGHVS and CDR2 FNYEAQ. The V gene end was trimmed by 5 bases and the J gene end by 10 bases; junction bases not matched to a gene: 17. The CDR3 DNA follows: TGTGCCAGCAGCGCTAGGTCCCTAGCGGGAGTCACCAAGGAGCAGTTCTTC. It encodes CASSARSLAGVTKEQFF.

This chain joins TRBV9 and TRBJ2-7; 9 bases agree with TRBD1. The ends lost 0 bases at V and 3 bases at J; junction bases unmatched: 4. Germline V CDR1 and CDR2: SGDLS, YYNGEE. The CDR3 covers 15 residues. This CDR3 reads CASSVGTGGGYEQYF. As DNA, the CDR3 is TGTGCCAGCAGCGTAGGTACAGGGGGCGGCTACGAGCAGTACTTC.

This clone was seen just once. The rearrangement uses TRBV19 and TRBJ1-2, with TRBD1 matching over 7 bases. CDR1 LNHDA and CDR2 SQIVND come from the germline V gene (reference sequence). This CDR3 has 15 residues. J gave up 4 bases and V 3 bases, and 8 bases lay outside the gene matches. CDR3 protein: CASSIWDSDTYGYTF. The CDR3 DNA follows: TGTGCCAGTAGTATTTGGGACAGTGATACCTATGGCTACACCTTC.

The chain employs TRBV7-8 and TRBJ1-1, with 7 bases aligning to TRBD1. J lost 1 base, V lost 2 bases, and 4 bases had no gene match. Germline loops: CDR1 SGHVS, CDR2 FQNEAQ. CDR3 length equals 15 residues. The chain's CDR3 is CASSLRGRGNTEAFF. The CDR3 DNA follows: TGTGCCAGCAGCTTAAGGGGGCGTGGGAACACTGAAGCTTTCTTT. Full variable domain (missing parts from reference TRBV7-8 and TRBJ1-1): GAGVSQSPRYKVAKRGQDVALRCDPISGHVSLFWYQQALGQGPEFLTYFQNEAQLDKSGLPSDRFFAERPEGSVSTLKIQRTQQEDSAVYLCASSLRGRGNTEAFFGQGTRLTVV.

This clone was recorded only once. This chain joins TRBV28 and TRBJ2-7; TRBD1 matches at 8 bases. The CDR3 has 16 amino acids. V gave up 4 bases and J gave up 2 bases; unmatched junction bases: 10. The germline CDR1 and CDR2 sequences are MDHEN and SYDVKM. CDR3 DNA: TGTGCCAGCAGTTACGAGCCTAGACAGGGGACCTACGAGCAGTACTTC. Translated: CASSYEPRQGTYEQYF.